Shown below are 18 T cell receptor beta chains from a single sample sequenced in a study of T-cell memory formation after mild COVID-19. TCRdb redid the calling of the 5' RACE reads with MiXCR, one entry per CDR3 protein. Of over 300,000 distinct CDR3 sequences listed, 20% to 25% are singletons. The sample consisted of PBMCs or a T cell subset sorted from them (not recorded which). The receptors stem from a man younger than 35 who had mild COVID-19 (a few samples of this study predate the infection). Cell type and time point are not known.

The chain carries TRBV28 and TRBJ1-1; the D is unclear. Per germline, CDR1 MDHEN and CDR2 SYDVKM. The CDR3 spans 12 residues. Deletions cut 5 bases from V and 11 bases from J, with 15 bases between. The CDR3: CASSPPFGEAFF. In DNA, the CDR3 is TGTGCCAGCAGTCCACCCTTTGGGGAGGCTTTCTTT. The full variable domain, completed using reference TRBV28 and TRBJ1-1, is DVKVTQSSRYLVKRTGEKVFLECVQDMDHENMFWYRQDPGLGLRLIYFSYDVKMKEKGDIPEGYSVSREKKERFSLILESASTNQTSMYLCASSPPFGEAFFGQGTRLTVV.

This CDR3 is CATSRDLLAGGQETQYF. The CDR3 bases are TGTGCCACCAGCAGAGACCTTCTAGCGGGGGGACAAGAGACCCAGTACTTC. This rearrangement joins TRBV15 to TRBJ2-5, with 11 bases that match TRBD2. This CDR3 region has 17 residues. In germline, CDR1 is LNHNV, CDR2 YYDKDF (reference sequence). J was trimmed by 2 bases and V by 0 bases; bases with no gene match: 5.

This clonotype turned up a few times. The chain carries TRBV4-2 and TRBJ2-1, with 7 bases matching TRBD1. CDR1 and CDR2 (germline): LGHNA, YNFKEQ. The CDR3 has 15 amino acids. V gave up 1 base and J gave up 8 bases; unmatched junction bases: 8. As DNA, the CDR3 is TGTGCCAGCAGCCAAGGGGACAGTAGTTCCGATGAGCAGTTCTTC. The encoded protein is CASSQGDSSSDEQFF.

The table lists this clonotype with a few counts. The chain joins TRBV18 to TRBJ2-7, with D hard to call. Germline V CDR1 and CDR2: KGHSH, LQKENI. V gave up 3 bases and J gave up 0 bases, with 6 bases separating them. This CDR3 spans 13 amino acids. The CDR3 loop reads CASSPEVSYEQYF. The CDR3 bases are TGTGCCAGCTCACCCGAGGTCTCCTACGAGCAGTACTTC.

The chain uses TRBV30 and TRBJ2-1, with unresolved D. Trimming cost V 0 bases and J 9 bases, with 3 bases left between them. There are 10 residues in the CDR3. Germline loops: CDR1 GTSNPN, CDR2 SVGIG (reference sequence). CDR3 DNA sequence: TGTGCCTGGAGTGTAAGTGAGCAGTTCTTC. Its protein product is CAWSVSEQFF. The full variable domain, rest sourced from reference TRBV30 and TRBJ2-1, is SQTIHQWPATLVQPVGSPLSLECTVEGTSNPNLYWYRQAAGRGLQLLFYSVGIGQISSEVPQNLSASRPQDRQFILSSKKLLLSDSGFYLCAWSVSEQFFGPGTRLTVL.

V and J are TRBV24-1 and TRBJ2-1, with a weak D call TRBD2 (6 bases). The germline V gene encodes CDR1 KGHDR and CDR2 SFDVKD. The CDR3 is 17 residues long. V lost 0 bases to trimming and J lost 0 bases, with 11 bases between them. The CDR3 DNA reads TGTGCCACCAGTGATTTGGGAGGGGATGGCTCCTACAATGAGCAGTTCTTC. Encoded protein: CATSDLGGDGSYNEQFF.

The V and J genes are TRBV7-3 and TRBJ2-1; 7 nucleotides agree with TRBD1. This CDR3 spans 13 amino acids. Trimming removed 5 bases from V and 9 bases from J; junction bases left unmatched: 7. CDR1 is SGHTA and CDR2 is FQGTGA in the germline V gene. CDR3 DNA sequence: TGTGCCAGCAGCCCCATAGGGGGCAGTGAGCAGTTCTTC. Encoded protein: CASSPIGGSEQFF.

This clonotype appeared a few times. J is TRBJ2-2 and V is TRBV7-3; TRBD2 matches 13 bases. V trimming: 2 bases; J trimming: 6 bases; junction bases outside the gene matches: 9. This CDR3 contains 18 residues. Germline V CDR1 and CDR2: SGHTA, FQGTGA. For the CDR3, the DNA is TGTGCCAGCAGCTTACGACTAGCGGGGGGCTTATCTCCCGGGGAGCTGTTTTTT. It codes for CASSLRLAGGLSPGELFF.

The chain is built from TRBV9 and TRBJ2-2; TRBD2 aligns across 8 bases. Unmatched junction bases numbered 2, after V lost 0 bases and J lost 4 bases. The V gene's germline CDR1 is SGDLS and CDR2 YYNGEE. CDR3 length: 15 residues. The CDR3 DNA reads as TGTGCCAGCAGCGTAGTGGCGGGGGGCACCGGGGAGCTGTTTTTT. It translates to CASSVVAGGTGELFF.

The chain is built from TRBV5-1 and TRBJ1-1, with a weak D call TRBD1 (6 bases). CDR1 is SGHRS and CDR2 is YFSETQ in the germline V gene. Trimming shortened V by 4 bases and J by 3 bases, and 16 bases separated the two germline ends. CDR3 length equals 15 residues. The CDR3 reads CASSQTGYVDTEAFF. In nucleotides, the CDR3 is TGCGCCAGCAGCCAAACAGGGTATGTTGACACTGAAGCTTTCTTT.

This clonotype was seen a few times. The chain joins TRBV20-1 to TRBJ1-1; D may be TRBD1 (5 bases). This CDR3 contains 13 residues. Deletions cut 4 bases from V and 1 base from J, with 10 bases between. The germline CDR1 and CDR2 sequences are DFQATT and SNEGSKA (reference sequence). The CDR3 DNA reads as TGCAGTGCTAAGCCAGGGTCGAACACTGAAGCTTTCTTT. Residues: CSAKPGSNTEAFF.

The sample holds a few counts of this clonotype. This chain connects TRBV15 to TRBJ1-6; D unclear. V lost 5 bases and J lost 7, with 9 bases in between. The germline CDR1 and CDR2 sequences are LNHNV and YYDKDF (reference sequence). The CDR3 has 13 amino acids. The CDR3 coding sequence is TGTGCCACCAGCGCTAGGAGAAATTCACCCCTCCACTTT. It encodes CATSARRNSPLHF.

This clonotype has only a few counts. The chain is built from TRBV12-3 or TRBV12-4 and TRBJ1-6; 8 nucleotides align to TRBD1. The CDR3 covers 14 residues. The trim removed 4 bases at V and 7 bases at J, leaving 3 bases unmatched. CDR3 protein: CASSSRTGNSPLHF. In DNA form, the CDR3 reads TGTGCCAGCAGTTCCCGGACAGGGAATTCACCCCTCCACTTT.

The chain recombines TRBV7-9 with TRBJ2-1; 8 bases match TRBD1. The CDR3 consists of 17 residues. Germline V CDR1 and CDR2: SEHNR, FQNEAQ (reference sequence). The V gene end was trimmed by 4 bases and the J gene end by 6 bases; junction bases not matched to a gene: 14. In nucleotides, the CDR3 is TGTGCCAGCAGCTCCCGCGCGACAGGGGTTAAGGGCAATGAGCAGTTCTTC. It is translated as CASSSRATGVKGNEQFF.

The CDR3 sequence: CSARGLAGYNEQFF. The CDR3 coding sequence is TGCAGTGCCCGGGGACTAGCGGGGTACAATGAGCAGTTCTTC. The chain employs TRBV20-1 and TRBJ2-1; the match to TRBD2 covers 13 bases. CDR1 DFQATT and CDR2 SNEGSKA come from the germline V gene (reference sequence). The V gene end was trimmed by 6 bases and the J gene end by 4 bases; junction bases not matched to a gene: 3. The CDR3 spans 14 residues.

Written as DNA, the CDR3 is TGTGCCAGCAGTCCCGGGCCAGACCCTTACAATGAGCAGTTCTTC. Translating gives CASSPGPDPYNEQFF. The chain links TRBV14 to TRBJ2-1; D gene ambiguous. In germline, CDR1 is SGHDN, CDR2 FVKESK. The CDR3 contains 15 residues. V lost 6 bases, J lost 4 bases, and 16 bases lay in between.

This chain uses TRBV29-1 with TRBJ1-2; TRBD1 matches at 10 bases. Germline trimming cut 7 bases from V and 3 bases from J; bases unmatched to any gene: 2. Germline assignment: CDR1 SQVTM and CDR2 ANQGSEA. The CDR3 is 12 residues long. This CDR3 is CSAGQGDYGYTF. CDR3 bases: TGCAGCGCTGGACAGGGGGACTATGGCTACACCTTC.

The rearrangement links TRBV4-1 to TRBJ2-1; unclear D gene. This CDR3 has 17 residues. Looked up from germline, CDR1 is MGHRA and CDR2 is YSYEKL. Between the trimmed V and J ends, which lost 1 base and 7 bases, there was a span of 20 bases. The CDR3 is CASSQVSEVFGANEQFF. The DNA for the CDR3 is TGCGCCAGCAGCCAAGTGTCGGAAGTCTTCGGTGCGAATGAGCAGTTCTTC.